The 10 T cell receptor beta chains given below trace back to one sample, sequenced in a study of blood T cell repertoires in COVID-19. Clones were read by immunoSEQ multiplex PCR, and TCRdb kept only the in-frame ones, dropping some. The sample has 30,000 to 35,000 clones, approximately 84% seen once; the top ten hold about 3%. The sequencing sample was made of peripheral blood. These receptors originate from a man in his sixties or seventies with COVID-19, enrolled during active disease.

This clone came up once. J is TRBJ2-1 and V is TRBV4-1, with TRBD2 matching 10 bases. The V gene end was trimmed by 1 base and the J gene end by 6 bases; junction bases not matched to a gene: 3. Germline V gives CDR1 MGHRA, CDR2 YSYEKL. The CDR3 extends over 15 amino acids. In DNA, the CDR3 is TGCGCCAGCAGCCAAGGTCTAGCGGGAGTCAATGAGCAGTTCTTC. Encoded protein: CASSQGLAGVNEQFF.

The J gene is TRBJ1-3, the V gene TRBV28, with D uncertain. Germline assignment: CDR1 MDHEN and CDR2 SYDVKM. This CDR3 has 13 amino acids. The germline V and J ends were trimmed by 10 bases and 2 bases, with 12 bases remaining between them. DNA of the CDR3: TGTGCCACTTCGGGATCGGCTGGAAACACCATATATTTT. Translated: CATSGSAGNTIYF.

V gene TRBV15 combines with J gene TRBJ2-1, with 7 bases identical to TRBD1. V trimming: 1 base; J trimming: 3 bases; junction bases outside the gene matches: 3. Germline loops: CDR1 LNHNV, CDR2 YYDKDF (reference sequence). CDR3 length: 15 residues. The CDR3 reads CATSRGQGVYNEQFF. The DNA of the CDR3 is TGTGCCACCAGCAGAGGGCAGGGGGTCTACAATGAGCAGTTCTTC.

This clone was seen only once. The gene calls are TRBV4-3 and TRBJ1-2; D perhaps matches TRBD1 (5 bases). Looked up from germline, CDR1 is LGHNA and CDR2 is YSLEER. Deletions cut 0 bases from V and 2 bases from J, with 13 bases between. The CDR3 length is 16 residues. The CDR3 here is CASSQDGGGINYGYTF. The DNA for the CDR3 is TGCGCCAGCAGCCAAGATGGTGGGGGGATAAACTATGGCTACACCTTC.

The V gene is TRBV19, the J gene TRBJ1-1; 8 positions agree with TRBD1. The germline CDR1 and CDR2 sequences are LNHDA and SQIVND (reference sequence). With V trimmed by 3 bases and J by 6 bases, 15 bases remained unmatched. This CDR3 is 17 amino acids long. CDR3 DNA sequence: TGTGCCAGTAGTATGAGGAGGGGGGACAGGAATAGATCTGAAGCTTTCTTT. This translates into CASSMRRGDRNRSEAFF. Full variable domain (remainder filled in from reference TRBV19 and TRBJ1-1): DGGITQSPKYLFRKEGQNVTLSCEQNLNHDAMYWYRQDPGQGLRLIYYSQIVNDFQKGDIAEGYSVSREKKESFPLTVTSAQKNPTAFYLCASSMRRGDRNRSEAFFGQGTRLTVV.

The CDR3, as DNA: TGTGCCAGCAGCTACGGGACTCGGGACTACGAGCAGTACTTC. Amino acids: CASSYGTRDYEQYF. The J gene is TRBJ2-7, the V gene TRBV7-8, with D perhaps matching TRBD2 (6 bases). Trimming shortened V by 4 bases and J by 3 bases, and 13 bases separated the two germline ends. The CDR3 runs 14 residues. Looked up from germline, CDR1 is SGHVS and CDR2 is FQNEAQ. The full variable domain, in which reference TRBV7-8 and TRBJ2-7 provide the parts outside the CDR3, is GAGVSQSPRYKVAKRGQDVALRCDPISGHVSLFWYQQALGQGPEFLTYFQNEAQLDKSGLPSDRFFAERPEGSVSTLKIQRTQQEDSAVYLCASSYGTRDYEQYFGPGTRLTVT.

This chain joins TRBV10-3 and TRBJ2-2; 9 positions match TRBD1. CDR1 is ENHRY, CDR2 SYGVKD, per germline. This CDR3 region has 14 residues. The trim removed 7 bases at V and 4 bases at J, leaving 4 bases unmatched. CDR3 in DNA: TGTGCCATCACTGGACAGGGGAGCACCGGGGAGCTGTTTTTT. Its protein product is CAITGQGSTGELFF.

The chain links TRBV27 to TRBJ1-2; maybe TRBD1 (5 bases). V was trimmed by 4 bases and J by 7 bases, leaving 10 bases between them. This CDR3 spans 12 amino acids. The germline V gene encodes CDR1 MNHEY and CDR2 SMNVEV (reference sequence). CDR3 sequence: CASSSQGAGYTF. DNA for the CDR3: TGTGCCAGCAGTTCTCAGGGTGCTGGCTACACCTTC.

Only one count was recorded for this clone. The chain has TRBV4-1 and TRBJ1-5; TRBD1 agrees at 7 bases. CDR1 is MGHRA and CDR2 is YSYEKL in the germline V gene. The CDR3 totals 17 residues. Trimming took 2 bases from V and 6 from J; bases not matched to a gene: 13. The CDR3 coding sequence is TGCGCCAGCAGCCAAAGGGATACAGGGGTTACGAGTCAGCCCCAGCATTTT. Encoded protein: CASSQRDTGVTSQPQHF.

The gene calls are TRBV5-6 and TRBJ1-5; D ambiguous. The CDR3 runs 16 residues. V lost 0 bases and J lost 7, with 17 bases in between. Germline V lookup: CDR1 SGHDT, CDR2 YYEEEE. The CDR3 nucleotides are TGTGCCAGCAGCTTGGGGTGGACCAGAGGGCCACAGCCCCAGCATTTT. This gives the protein CASSLGWTRGPQPQHF. Complete variable domain (other parts from reference TRBV5-6 and TRBJ1-5): DAGVTQSPTHLIKTRGQQVTLRCSPKSGHDTVSWYQQALGQGPQFIFQYYEEEERQRGNFPDRFSGHQFPNYSSELNVNALLLGDSALYLCASSLGWTRGPQPQHFGDGTRLSIL.